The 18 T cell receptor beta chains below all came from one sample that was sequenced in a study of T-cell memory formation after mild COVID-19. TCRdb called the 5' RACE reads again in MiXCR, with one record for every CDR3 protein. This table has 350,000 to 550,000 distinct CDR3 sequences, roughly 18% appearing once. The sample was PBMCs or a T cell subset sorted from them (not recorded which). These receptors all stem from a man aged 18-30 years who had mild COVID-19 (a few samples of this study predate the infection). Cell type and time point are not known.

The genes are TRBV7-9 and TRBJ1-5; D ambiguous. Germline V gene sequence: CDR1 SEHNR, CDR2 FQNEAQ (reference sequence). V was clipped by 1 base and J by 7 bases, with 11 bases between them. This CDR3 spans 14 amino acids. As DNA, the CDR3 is TGTGCCAGCAGCTTAGACCAGGTGACCCAGCCCCAGCATTTT. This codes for CASSLDQVTQPQHF.

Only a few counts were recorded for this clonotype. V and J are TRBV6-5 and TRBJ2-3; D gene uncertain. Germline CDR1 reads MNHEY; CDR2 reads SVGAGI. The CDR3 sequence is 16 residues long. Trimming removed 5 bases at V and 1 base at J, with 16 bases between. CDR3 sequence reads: CASSPPRPGGTDTQYF. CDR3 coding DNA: TGTGCCAGCAGTCCTCCGAGGCCTGGGGGCACAGATACGCAGTATTTT.

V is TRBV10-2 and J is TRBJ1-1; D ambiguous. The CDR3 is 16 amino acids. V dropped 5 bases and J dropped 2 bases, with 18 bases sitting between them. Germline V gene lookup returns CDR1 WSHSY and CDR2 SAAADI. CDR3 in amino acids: CASSPGRPRGNTEAFF. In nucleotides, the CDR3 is TGCGCCAGCAGTCCAGGTAGGCCGAGAGGAAACACTGAAGCTTTCTTT.

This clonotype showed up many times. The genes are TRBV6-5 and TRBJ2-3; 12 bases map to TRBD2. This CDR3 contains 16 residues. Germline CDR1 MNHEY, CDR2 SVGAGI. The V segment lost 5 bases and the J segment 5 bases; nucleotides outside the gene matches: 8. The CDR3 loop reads CASSRTSGGLGDTQYF. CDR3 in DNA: TGTGCCAGCAGTCGCACTAGCGGGGGGCTAGGAGATACGCAGTATTTT.

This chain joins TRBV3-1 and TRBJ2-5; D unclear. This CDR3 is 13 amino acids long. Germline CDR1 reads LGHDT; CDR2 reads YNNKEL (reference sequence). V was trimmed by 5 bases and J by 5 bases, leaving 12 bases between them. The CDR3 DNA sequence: TGTGCCAGCAGCGCCACGCTAGGGGAGACCCAGTACTTC. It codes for CASSATLGETQYF.

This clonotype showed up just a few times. CDR3 protein: CASSPGQGRITDTQYF. The CDR3 nucleotides are TGTGCCAGCAGCCCGGGACAGGGGCGGATCACAGATACGCAGTATTTT. V and J are TRBV7-8 and TRBJ2-3, with 10 bases that match TRBD1. With 5 bases clipped from V and 2 bases from J, the junction kept 7 bases outside the gene matches. Germline lookup yields CDR1 SGHVS and CDR2 FQNEAQ. The CDR3 extends over 16 amino acids.

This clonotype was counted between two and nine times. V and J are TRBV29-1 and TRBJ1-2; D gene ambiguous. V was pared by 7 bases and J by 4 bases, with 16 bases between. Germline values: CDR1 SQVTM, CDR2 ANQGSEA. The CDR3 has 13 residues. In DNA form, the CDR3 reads TGCAGCGCCAACCTGGGCACTTTCTATGGCTACACCTTC. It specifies CSANLGTFYGYTF.

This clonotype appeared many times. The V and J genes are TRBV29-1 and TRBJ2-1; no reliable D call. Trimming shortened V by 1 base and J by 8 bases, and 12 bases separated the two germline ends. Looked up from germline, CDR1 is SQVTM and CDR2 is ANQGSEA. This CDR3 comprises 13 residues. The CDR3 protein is CSVEADLAYEQFF. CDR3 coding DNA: TGCAGCGTTGAAGCAGACTTAGCATATGAGCAGTTCTTC.

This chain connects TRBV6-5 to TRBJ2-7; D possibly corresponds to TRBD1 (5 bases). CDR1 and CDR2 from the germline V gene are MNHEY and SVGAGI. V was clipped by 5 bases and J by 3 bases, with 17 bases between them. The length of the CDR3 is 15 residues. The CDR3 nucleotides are TGTGCCAGCAGTCAAAGCCCAGGGTTGGTCTACGAGCAGTACTTC. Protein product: CASSQSPGLVYEQYF.

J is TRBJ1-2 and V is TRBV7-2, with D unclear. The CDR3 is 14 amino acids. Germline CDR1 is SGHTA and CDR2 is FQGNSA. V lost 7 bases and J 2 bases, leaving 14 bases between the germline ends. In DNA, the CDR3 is TGTGCCAGCACCGCTTCTTACCTAAACTATGGCTACACCTTC. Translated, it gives CASTASYLNYGYTF. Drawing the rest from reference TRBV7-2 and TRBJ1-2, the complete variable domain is GAGVSQSPSNKVTEKGKDVELRCDPISGHTALYWYRQSLGQGLEFLIYFQGNSAPDKSGLPSDRFSAERTGGSVSTLTIQRTQQEDSAVYLCASTASYLNYGYTFGSGTRLTVV.

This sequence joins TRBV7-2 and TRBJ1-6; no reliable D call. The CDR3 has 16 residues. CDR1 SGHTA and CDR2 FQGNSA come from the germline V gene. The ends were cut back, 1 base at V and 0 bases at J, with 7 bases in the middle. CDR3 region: CASSLDISSYNSPLHF. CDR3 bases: TGTGCCAGCAGCTTAGACATCAGCTCCTATAATTCACCCCTCCACTTT.

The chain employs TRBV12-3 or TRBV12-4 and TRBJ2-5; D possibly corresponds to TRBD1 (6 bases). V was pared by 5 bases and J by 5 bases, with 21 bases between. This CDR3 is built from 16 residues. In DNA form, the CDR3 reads TGTGCCAGCAGTACACGAAATGGGGGCCCCGGGGAGACCCAGTACTTC. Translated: CASSTRNGGPGETQYF.

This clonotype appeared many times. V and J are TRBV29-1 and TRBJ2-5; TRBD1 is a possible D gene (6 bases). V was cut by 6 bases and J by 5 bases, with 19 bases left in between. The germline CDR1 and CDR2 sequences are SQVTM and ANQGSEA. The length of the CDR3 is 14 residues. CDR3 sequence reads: CSVRVSRGVETQYF. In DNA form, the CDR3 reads TGCAGCGTGAGGGTCTCCAGGGGCGTGGAGACCCAGTACTTC.

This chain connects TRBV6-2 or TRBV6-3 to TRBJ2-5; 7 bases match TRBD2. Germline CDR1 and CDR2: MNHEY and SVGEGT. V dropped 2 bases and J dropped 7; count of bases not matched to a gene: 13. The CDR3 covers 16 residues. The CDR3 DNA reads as TGTGCCAGCAGTTACCCAACCCGGGACTACTGGGGGACCCAGTACTTC. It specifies CASSYPTRDYWGTQYF.

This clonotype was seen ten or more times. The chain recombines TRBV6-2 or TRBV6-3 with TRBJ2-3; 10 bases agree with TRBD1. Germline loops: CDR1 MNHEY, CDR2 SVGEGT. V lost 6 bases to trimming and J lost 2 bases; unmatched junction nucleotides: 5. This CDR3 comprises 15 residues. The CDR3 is CASSSGTGVTDTQYF. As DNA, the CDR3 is TGTGCCAGCAGCTCCGGGACAGGGGTCACAGATACGCAGTATTTT.

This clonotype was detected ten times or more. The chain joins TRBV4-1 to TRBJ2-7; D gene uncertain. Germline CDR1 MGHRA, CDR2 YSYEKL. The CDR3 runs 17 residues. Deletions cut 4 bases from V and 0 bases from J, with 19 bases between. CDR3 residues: CASSPPGGKTDSYEQYF. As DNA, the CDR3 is TGCGCCAGCAGCCCTCCTGGTGGGAAAACCGACTCCTACGAGCAGTACTTC.

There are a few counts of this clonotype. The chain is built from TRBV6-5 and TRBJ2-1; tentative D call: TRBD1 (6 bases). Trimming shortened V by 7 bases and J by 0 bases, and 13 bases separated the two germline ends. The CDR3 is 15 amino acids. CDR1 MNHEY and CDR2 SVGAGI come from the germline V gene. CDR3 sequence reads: CASKRSGVSYNEQFF. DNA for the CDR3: TGTGCCAGCAAGCGTTCAGGGGTCTCCTACAATGAGCAGTTCTTC.

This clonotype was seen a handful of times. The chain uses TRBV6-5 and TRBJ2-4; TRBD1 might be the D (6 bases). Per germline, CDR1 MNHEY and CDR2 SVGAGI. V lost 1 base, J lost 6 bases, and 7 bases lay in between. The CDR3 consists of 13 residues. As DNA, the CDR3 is TGTGCCAGCAGTTACTTACAGGGAAACATTCAGTACTTC. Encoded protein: CASSYLQGNIQYF.